This T cell receptor beta chain was observed in a study of T-cell memory formation after mild COVID-19 (dated by TCRdb to about 2021). About the investigation overall: Most TCR sequence clusters were specific to one of the two donors. The cohort was made up of two young adult volunteers, one female and one male, who were previously healthy. In a couple of donors, T-cell clones that expanded and contracted after mild COVID-19 were followed by sequencing TCRalpha and TCRbeta repertoires longitudinally. Study-wide conclusions, independent of this receptor: The study included only a couple of mild cases, and larger cohorts that include severe cases with pre-infection samples were judged to be necessary. Some responding clones were found in pre-infection memory, which suggests that pre-existing cross-reactive memory T cells took part in the SARS-CoV-2 response. Contracting CD4+ clones turned up mainly in the CM and EM memory subsets, whereas EMRA was where CD8+ clones were enriched. The second-wave clones that peaked on day 37 were not confirmed to be SARS-CoV-2 specific. Balanced CD4/CD8 phenotypes were observed for clones contracting from day 15 to 85, whereas a bias towards CD4+ was observed for a second wave of clones expanding from day 15 to 37.

Including the terminal cysteine and phenylalanine, the CDR3 comprises 19 residues. Only the CDR3 region is kept as DNA, spanning 57 bases read in frame from base 1. The germline V and J ends show losses of 0 bases and 3 bases respectively, and no gene match explains 15 bases of the junction. The germline V gene (reference sequence) supplies CDR1 DFQATT and CDR2 SNEGSKA. The sequencer was an Illumina NovaSeq 6000. Using 5'RACE with constant-segment primers, TCRalpha and TCRbeta cDNA libraries were constructed, with sample barcodes and unique molecular identifiers added in the process. RNA was extracted from every sample with Trizol reagent. Library amplification was performed in two PCR steps, and a second sample barcode and Illumina TruSeq adapters were introduced in the second step. Sequencing of libraries was performed on an Illumina NovaSeq with 2 x 150 bp paired-end reads. As for the authors' bioinformatics: The reads were demultiplexed and collapsed into UMI-guided consensus sequences using migec v1.2.7. Using mixcr v2.1.11, the UMI consensuses were aligned to TRA and TRB V and J templates and assembled into clonotypes. A clonotype was counted as expanded or contracted only if both edgeR and NoisET called the change significant, with noise models trained on biological replicates. For edgeR calls, the thresholds were a false discovery rate-adjusted p below 0.01 and a log2 fold-change of 1. As an exploratory analysis of dynamics, max-normalized trajectories of the 1000 most abundant clonotypes were examined by PCA with hierarchical clustering. Each responding clone was given a CD4 or CD8 phenotype based on the CD4+ and CD8+ repertoires, which had been sequenced separately. TCRdb itself trimmed the public reads at Q25 with fastp, ran MiXCR and retained productive beta chains. Entries that share a CDR3 protein sequence are merged under the most common genes and DNA. V and J calls and clone size were set by TCRdb, not the authors. This sample holds around 110,000 distinct CDR3 sequences; about an eighth were observed only once. Around 30% of the sample is in the top ten clones.

As to this clonotype: Its target antigen remains unknown. One base away there is no much larger clone; base qualities are not given.

Ficoll-Paque density gradient centrifugation was used to isolate PBMCs. The clonotype comes from an adult woman who had mild COVID-19 (a few samples of this study predate the infection). The sample titles of this study are shuffled in the database, so cell type and time point are left out; the donor was told from shared clones. The rearranged segments are TRBV20-1 and TRBJ2-3; TRBD2 agrees with 10 junctional bases. The sequenced sample was PBMCs or a T cell subset sorted from them (not recorded which). CDR3 sequence: CSARDVPLRLAGRTDTQYF. The bases read TGCAGTGCTAGAGATGTCCCTCTTCGACTAGCGGGTCGAACAGATACGCAGTATTTT.